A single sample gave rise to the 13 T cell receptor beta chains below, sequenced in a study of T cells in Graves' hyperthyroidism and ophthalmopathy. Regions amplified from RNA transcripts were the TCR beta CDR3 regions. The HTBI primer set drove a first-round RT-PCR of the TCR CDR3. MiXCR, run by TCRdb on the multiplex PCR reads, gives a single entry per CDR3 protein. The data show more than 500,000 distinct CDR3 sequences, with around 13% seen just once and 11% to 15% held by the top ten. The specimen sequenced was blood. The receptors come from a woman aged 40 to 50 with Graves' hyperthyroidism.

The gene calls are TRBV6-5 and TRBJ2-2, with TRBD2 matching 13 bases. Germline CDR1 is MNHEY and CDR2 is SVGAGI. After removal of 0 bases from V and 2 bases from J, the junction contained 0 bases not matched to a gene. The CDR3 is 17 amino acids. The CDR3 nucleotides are TGTGCCAGCAGTTACTCGGGACTAGCGGGAAACACCGGGGAGCTGTTTTTT. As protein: CASSYSGLAGNTGELFF.

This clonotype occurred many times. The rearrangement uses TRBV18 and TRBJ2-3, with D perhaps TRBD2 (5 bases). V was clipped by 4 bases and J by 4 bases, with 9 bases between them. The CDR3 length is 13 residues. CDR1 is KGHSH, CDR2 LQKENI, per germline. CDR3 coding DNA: TGTGCCAGCTCACTCCAGAGGGCAGATACGCAGTATTTT. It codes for CASSLQRADTQYF.

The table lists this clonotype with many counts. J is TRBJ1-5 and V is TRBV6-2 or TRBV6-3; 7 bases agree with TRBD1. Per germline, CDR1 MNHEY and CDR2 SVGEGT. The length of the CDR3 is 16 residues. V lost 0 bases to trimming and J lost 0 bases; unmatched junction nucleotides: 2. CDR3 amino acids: CASSYSTGFSNQPQHF. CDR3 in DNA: TGTGCCAGCAGTTACTCGACAGGGTTTAGCAATCAGCCCCAGCATTTT.

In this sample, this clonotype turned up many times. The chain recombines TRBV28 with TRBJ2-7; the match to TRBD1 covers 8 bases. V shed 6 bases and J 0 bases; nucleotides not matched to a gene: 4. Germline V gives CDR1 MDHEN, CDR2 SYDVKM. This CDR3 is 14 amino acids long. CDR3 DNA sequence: TGTGCCAGCAGCATGACAGGGGCCTCCTACGAGCAGTACTTC. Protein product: CASSMTGASYEQYF. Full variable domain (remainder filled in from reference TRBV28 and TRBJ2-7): DVKVTQSSRYLVKRTGEKVFLECVQDMDHENMFWYRQDPGLGLRLIYFSYDVKMKEKGDIPEGYSVSREKKERFSLILESASTNQTSMYLCASSMTGASYEQYFGPGTRLTVT.

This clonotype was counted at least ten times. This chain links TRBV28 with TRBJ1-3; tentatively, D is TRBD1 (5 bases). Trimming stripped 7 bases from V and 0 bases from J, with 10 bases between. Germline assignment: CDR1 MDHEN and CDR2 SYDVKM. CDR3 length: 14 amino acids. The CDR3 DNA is TGTGCCAGCAAAACAGGCTACTCTGGAAACACCATATATTTT. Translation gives CASKTGYSGNTIYF. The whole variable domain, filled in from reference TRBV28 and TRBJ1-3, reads DVKVTQSSRYLVKRTGEKVFLECVQDMDHENMFWYRQDPGLGLRLIYFSYDVKMKEKGDIPEGYSVSREKKERFSLILESASTNQTSMYLCASKTGYSGNTIYFGEGSWLTVV.

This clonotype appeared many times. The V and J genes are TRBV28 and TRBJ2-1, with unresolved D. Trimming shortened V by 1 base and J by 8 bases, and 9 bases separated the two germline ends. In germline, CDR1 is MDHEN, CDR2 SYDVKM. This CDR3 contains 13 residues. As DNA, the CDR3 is TGTGCCAGCAGTTTATTCCGTAGTGATGAGCAGTTCTTC. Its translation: CASSLFRSDEQFF.

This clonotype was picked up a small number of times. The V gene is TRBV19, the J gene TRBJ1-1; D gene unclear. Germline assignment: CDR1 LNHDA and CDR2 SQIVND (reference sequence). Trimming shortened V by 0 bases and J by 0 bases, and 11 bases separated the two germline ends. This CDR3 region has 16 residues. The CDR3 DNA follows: TGTGCCAGTAGTATAGATGGGCTGATCATGAACACTGAAGCTTTCTTT. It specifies CASSIDGLIMNTEAFF.

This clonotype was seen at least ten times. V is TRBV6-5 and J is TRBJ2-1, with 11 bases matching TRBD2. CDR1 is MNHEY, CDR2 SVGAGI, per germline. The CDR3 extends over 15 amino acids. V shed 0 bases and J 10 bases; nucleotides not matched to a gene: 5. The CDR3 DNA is TGTGCCAGCAGTTACTCGACTAGCGGGATGGGGGAGCAGTTCTTC. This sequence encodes CASSYSTSGMGEQFF.

The CDR3 coding sequence is TGTGCCAGCAGCGTCACTAGCGGGGGGAAAGACGAGCAGTACTTC. It translates to CASSVTSGGKDEQYF. V gene TRBV27 combines with J gene TRBJ2-7; 12 bases are shared with TRBD2. The length of the CDR3 is 15 residues. Germline CDR1 and CDR2: MNHEY and SMNVEV (reference sequence). V gave up 6 bases and J gave up 5 bases; unmatched junction bases: 8.

The CDR3 DNA reads as TGTGCCAGCAGAAGGGGACAAGCTAATTCACCCCTCCACTTT. As protein: CASRRGQANSPLHF. The rearrangement joins TRBV28 to TRBJ1-6, with D possibly being TRBD1 (6 bases). The CDR3 spans 14 residues. Trimming removed 6 bases at V and 6 bases at J, with 12 bases between. Looked up from germline, CDR1 is MDHEN and CDR2 is SYDVKM.

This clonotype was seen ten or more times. Here the CDR3 reads CASSPPGAGAYEQYF. For the CDR3, the DNA is TGTGCCAGCTCACCACCTGGCGCAGGAGCCTACGAGCAGTACTTC. The V and J genes are TRBV18 and TRBJ2-7; D call uncertain. Germline CDR1 reads KGHSH; CDR2 reads LQKENI. Trimming shortened V by 0 bases and J by 2 bases, and 11 bases separated the two germline ends. The CDR3 is made up of 15 amino acids.

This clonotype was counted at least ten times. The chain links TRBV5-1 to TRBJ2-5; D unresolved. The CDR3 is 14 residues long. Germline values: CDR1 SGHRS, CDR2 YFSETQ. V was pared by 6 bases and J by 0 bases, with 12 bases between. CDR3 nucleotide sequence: TGCGCCAGCACCCCGGACGGTAACCAAGAGACCCAGTACTTC. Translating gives CASTPDGNQETQYF.

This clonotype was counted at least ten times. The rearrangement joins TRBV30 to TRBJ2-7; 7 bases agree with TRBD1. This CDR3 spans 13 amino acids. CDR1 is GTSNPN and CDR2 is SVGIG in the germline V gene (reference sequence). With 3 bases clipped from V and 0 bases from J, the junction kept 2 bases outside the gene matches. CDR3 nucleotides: TGTGCCTGGAGGGGACAGACCTCCTACGAGCAGTACTTC. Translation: CAWRGQTSYEQYF.